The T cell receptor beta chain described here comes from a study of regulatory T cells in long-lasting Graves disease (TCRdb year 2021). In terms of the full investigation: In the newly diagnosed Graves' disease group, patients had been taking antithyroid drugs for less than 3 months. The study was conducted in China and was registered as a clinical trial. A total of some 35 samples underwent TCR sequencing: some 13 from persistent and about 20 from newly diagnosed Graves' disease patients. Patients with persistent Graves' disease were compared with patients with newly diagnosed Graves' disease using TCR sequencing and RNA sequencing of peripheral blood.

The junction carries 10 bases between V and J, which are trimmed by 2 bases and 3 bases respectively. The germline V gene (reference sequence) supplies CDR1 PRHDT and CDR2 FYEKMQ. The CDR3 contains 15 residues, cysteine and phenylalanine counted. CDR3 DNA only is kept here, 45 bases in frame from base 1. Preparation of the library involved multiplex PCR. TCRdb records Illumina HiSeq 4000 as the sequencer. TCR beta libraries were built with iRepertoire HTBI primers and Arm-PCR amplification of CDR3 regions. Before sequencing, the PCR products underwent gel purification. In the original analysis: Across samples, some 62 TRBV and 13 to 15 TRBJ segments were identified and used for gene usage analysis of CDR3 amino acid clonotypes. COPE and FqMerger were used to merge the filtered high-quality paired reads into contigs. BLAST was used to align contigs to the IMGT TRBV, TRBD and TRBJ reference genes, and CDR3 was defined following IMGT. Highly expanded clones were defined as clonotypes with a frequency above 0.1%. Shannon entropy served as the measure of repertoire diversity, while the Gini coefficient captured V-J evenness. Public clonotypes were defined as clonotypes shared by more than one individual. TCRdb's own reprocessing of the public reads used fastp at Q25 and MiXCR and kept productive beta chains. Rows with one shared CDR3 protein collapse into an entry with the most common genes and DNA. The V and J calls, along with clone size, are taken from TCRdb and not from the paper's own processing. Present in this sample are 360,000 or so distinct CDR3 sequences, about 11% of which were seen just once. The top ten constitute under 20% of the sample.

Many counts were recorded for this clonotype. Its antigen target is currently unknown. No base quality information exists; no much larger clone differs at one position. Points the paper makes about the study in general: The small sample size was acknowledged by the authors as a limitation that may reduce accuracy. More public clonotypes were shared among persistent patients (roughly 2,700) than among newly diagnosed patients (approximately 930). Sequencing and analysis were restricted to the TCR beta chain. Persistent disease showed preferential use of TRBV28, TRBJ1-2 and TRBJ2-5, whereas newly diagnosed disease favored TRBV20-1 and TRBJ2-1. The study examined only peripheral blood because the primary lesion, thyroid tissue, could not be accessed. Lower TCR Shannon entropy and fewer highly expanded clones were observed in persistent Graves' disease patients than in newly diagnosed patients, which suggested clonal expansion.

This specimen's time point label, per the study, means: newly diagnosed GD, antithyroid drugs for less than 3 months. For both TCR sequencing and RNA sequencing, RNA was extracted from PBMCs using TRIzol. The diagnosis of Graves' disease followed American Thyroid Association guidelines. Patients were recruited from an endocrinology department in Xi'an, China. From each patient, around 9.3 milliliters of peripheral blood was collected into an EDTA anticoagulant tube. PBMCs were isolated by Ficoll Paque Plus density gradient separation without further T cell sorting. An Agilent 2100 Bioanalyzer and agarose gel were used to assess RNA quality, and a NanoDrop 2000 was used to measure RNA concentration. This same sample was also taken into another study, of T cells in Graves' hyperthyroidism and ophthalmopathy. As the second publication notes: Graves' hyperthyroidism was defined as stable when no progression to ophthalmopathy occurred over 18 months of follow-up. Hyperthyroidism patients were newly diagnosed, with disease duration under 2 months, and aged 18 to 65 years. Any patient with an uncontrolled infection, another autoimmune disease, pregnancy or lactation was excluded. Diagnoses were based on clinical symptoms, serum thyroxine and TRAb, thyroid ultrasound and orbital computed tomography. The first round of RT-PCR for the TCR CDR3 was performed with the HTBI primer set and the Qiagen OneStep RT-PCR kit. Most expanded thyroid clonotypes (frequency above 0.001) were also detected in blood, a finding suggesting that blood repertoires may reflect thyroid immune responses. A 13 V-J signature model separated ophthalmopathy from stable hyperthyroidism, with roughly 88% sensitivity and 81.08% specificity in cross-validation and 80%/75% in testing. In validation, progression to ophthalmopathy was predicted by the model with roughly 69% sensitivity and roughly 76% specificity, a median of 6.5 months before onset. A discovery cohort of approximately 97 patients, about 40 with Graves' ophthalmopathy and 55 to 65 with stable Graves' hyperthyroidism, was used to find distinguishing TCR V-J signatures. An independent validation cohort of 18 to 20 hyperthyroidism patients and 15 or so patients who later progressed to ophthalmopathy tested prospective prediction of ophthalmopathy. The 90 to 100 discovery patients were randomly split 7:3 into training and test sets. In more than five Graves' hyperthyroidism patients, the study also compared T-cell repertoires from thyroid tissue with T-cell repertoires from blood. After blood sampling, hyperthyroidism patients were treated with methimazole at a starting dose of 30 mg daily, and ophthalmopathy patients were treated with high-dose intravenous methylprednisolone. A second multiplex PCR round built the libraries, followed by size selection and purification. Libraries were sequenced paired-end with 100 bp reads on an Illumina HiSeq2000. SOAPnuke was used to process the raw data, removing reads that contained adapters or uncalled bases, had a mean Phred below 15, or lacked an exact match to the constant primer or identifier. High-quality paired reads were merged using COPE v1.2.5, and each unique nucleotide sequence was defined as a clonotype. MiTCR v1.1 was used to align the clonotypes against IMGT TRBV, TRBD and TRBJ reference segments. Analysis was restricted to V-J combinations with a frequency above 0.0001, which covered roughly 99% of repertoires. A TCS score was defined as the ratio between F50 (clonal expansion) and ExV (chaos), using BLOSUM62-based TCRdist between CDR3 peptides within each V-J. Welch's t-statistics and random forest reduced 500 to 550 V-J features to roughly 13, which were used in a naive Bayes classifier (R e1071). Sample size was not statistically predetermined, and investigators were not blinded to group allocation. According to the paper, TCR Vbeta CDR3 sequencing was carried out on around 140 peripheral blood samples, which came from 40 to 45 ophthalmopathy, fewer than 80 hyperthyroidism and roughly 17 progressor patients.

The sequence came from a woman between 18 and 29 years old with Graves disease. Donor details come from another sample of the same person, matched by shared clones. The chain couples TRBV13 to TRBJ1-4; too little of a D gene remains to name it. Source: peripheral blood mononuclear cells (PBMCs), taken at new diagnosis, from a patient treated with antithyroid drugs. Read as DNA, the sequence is TGTGCCAGCAGCTTACGGACGGGAGCTAATGAAAAACTGTTTTTT. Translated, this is CASSLRTGANEKLFF.